This T cell receptor beta chain emerged from a study of cytomegalovirus exposure and HLA in healthy donors. About the research overall: The early release's HLA-typed donors yielded 65 million to 85 million unique TCRs.

Each donor was healthy, and each was a bone marrow donor. Vbeta (60) and Jbeta (13) primers were used in the PCR. Sequenced by immunoSEQ multiplex PCR; TCRdb stores in-frame clones only, minus some. Seen here are about 120,000 clones, more than 80% observed once, and the top ten hold about 1.8%. V gave up 7 bases and J gave up 5 bases, with 12 bases separating them. The CDR3 has 13 residues. CDR1 and CDR2 from the germline V gene are LNHDA and SQIVND (reference sequence). Overall study results and limits: Indistinguishable V segments such as TRBV6-2 and TRBV6-3 were excluded.

In regard to this clone: Its antigen is not known.

The V and J genes are TRBV19 and TRBJ1-5, with TRBD1 as a possible D gene (6 bases). The source is a man aged 40-49 years in good health and CMV-seronegative. The specimen was PBMCs. The CDR3 loop is CASTAGADQPQHF. Here the CDR3 DNA reads TGTGCCAGTACGGCAGGGGCTGATCAGCCCCAGCATTTT.